The 9 T cell receptor beta chains given below trace back to one sample, sequenced in a study of human T cells and chemical hapten exposure. TCRdb ran MiXCR on the RACE reads and lists one entry per CDR3 protein. The repertoire holds around 130,000 distinct CDR3 sequences, with over 9% as singletons. Time point: patch test 3, about 24 weeks after DPC sensitization. Treatment denoted: therapeutic diphenylcyclopropenone sensitization with weekly scalp DPC. Sequenced here: whole blood, sampled in connection with sensitization to the hapten diphenylcyclopropenone (DPC). The receptors here all came from a woman in her fifties or sixties with alopecia areata. Some clones in this sample may be carry-over from other donors' samples.

This clonotype appeared a few times. The V call is TRBV13, the J call TRBJ2-3; 7 bases align to TRBD2. Per germline, CDR1 PRHDT and CDR2 FYEKMQ (reference sequence). V shed 1 base, J shed 3 bases, and the junction held 7 bases outside the gene matches. The CDR3 length is 16 residues. The CDR3 DNA reads as TGTGCCAGCAGCTTAGTTTCGCGGGAGAAGACAGATACGCAGTATTTT. Its translation: CASSLVSREKTDTQYF.

The chain has TRBV29-1 and TRBJ2-3, with 9 bases lining up with TRBD2. This CDR3 has 15 amino acids. Trimming took 5 bases from V and 0 from J; bases not matched to a gene: 6. Germline V gene sequence: CDR1 SQVTM, CDR2 ANQGSEA. The CDR3 sequence: CSVWEREASTDTQYF. CDR3 sequence (DNA): TGCAGCGTTTGGGAGCGGGAGGCTAGCACAGATACGCAGTATTTT.

The chain carries TRBV19 and TRBJ2-7, with 10 bases matching TRBD1. Germline assignment: CDR1 LNHDA and CDR2 SQIVND (reference sequence). There are 15 residues in the CDR3. V dropped 7 bases and J dropped 6; count of bases not matched to a gene: 12. The CDR3 nucleotides read TGTGCCAGTACCCCCACTTGGACAGGGGGAGGCGAGCAGTACTTC. This translates into CASTPTWTGGGEQYF.

V usage is TRBV20-1 and J usage is TRBJ2-3; D is perhaps TRBD2 (5 bases). V lost 6 bases and J 4 bases, leaving 17 bases between the germline ends. The CDR3 sequence is 14 residues long. Germline lookup yields CDR1 DFQATT and CDR2 SNEGSKA (reference sequence). The CDR3 DNA follows: TGCAGTGCCACACGGATGGAACTAGCAGATACGCAGTATTTT. Translating gives CSATRMELADTQYF.

The genes are TRBV20-1 and TRBJ1-2, with a possible D match to TRBD1 (5 bases). V was shortened by 6 bases and J by 6 bases, with 14 bases between the two germline ends. This CDR3 comprises 12 residues. Germline V gene data show CDR1 as DFQATT and CDR2 as SNEGSKA (reference sequence). CDR3 amino acids: CSAFRGVDGYTF. For the CDR3, the DNA is TGCAGTGCGTTTCGAGGGGTGGATGGCTACACCTTC.

CDR3 sequence: CASSAGGRANTEAFF. The CDR3 nucleotides read TGTGCCAGCAGTGCGGGGGGCAGGGCGAACACTGAAGCTTTCTTT. V is TRBV2 and J is TRBJ1-1, with D maybe TRBD1 (6 bases). Germline V gene data show CDR1 as SNHLY and CDR2 as FYNNEI. This CDR3 is built from 15 residues. Trimming pared 4 bases from V and 1 base from J, leaving 13 bases between.

The rearrangement joins TRBV6-1 to TRBJ1-6; the D is unclear. There are 11 residues in the CDR3. Germline assignment: CDR1 MNHNS and CDR2 SASEGT. Trimming shortened V by 3 bases and J by 11 bases, and 5 bases separated the two germline ends. The chain's CDR3 is CASSDSTPLHF. The CDR3 nucleotides read TGTGCCAGCAGTGATTCGACACCCCTCCACTTT.

The rearrangement uses TRBV10-3 and TRBJ1-2, with unresolved D. The CDR3 contains 12 residues. V lost 0 bases and J lost 10, with 9 bases in between. Germline V lookup: CDR1 ENHRY, CDR2 SYGVKD. The CDR3 bases are TGTGCCATCAGTGAGTCTAGACGCGACTACACCTTC. It codes for CAISESRRDYTF.

This rearrangement joins TRBV20-1 to TRBJ2-7; TRBD2 agrees at 7 bases. V shed 5 bases, J shed 0 bases, and the junction held 13 bases outside the gene matches. Germline values: CDR1 DFQATT, CDR2 SNEGSKA (reference sequence). The CDR3 totals 16 residues. The CDR3: CSASNDQAGCSYEQYF. The CDR3 bases are TGCAGTGCTTCAAACGATCAAGCGGGATGCTCCTACGAGCAGTACTTC.